These 10 T cell receptor beta chains were sequenced from one sample in a study of CD8+ T cells in alopecia areata. Described treatment: oral pan-JAK inhibitor, 5-10 mg twice daily. Following RNA extraction, reverse transcription yielded cDNA that acted as the sequencing template. Measured with immunoSEQ multiplex PCR; TCRdb has only the in-frame clones, and not every one. This table holds about 260,000 clones, approximately 60% found once. The sample consisted of CD4+ T cells sorted from blood, taken around week 53, from a patient treated with tofacitinib. These receptors were obtained from a human donor with alopecia areata.

This chain links TRBV20-1 with TRBJ1-1; perhaps TRBD1 as D (6 bases). This CDR3 spans 11 amino acids. The germline V gene encodes CDR1 DFQATT and CDR2 SNEGSKA (reference sequence). The ends were cut back, 6 bases at V and 7 bases at J, with 12 bases in the middle. The CDR3 bases are TGCAGTGCCACACGACAGGATGAAGCTTTCTTT. Amino acids: CSATRQDEAFF.

V gene TRBV5-6 combines with J gene TRBJ1-4; D gene ambiguous. CDR1 and CDR2 from the germline V gene are SGHDT and YYEEEE. The length of the CDR3 is 12 residues. V was clipped by 6 bases and J by 10 bases, with 13 bases between them. CDR3 sequence (DNA): TGTGCCAGCACCTATTCCCTTGGAAAACTGTTTTTT. Translating gives CASTYSLGKLFF.

The sample holds one count of this clone. V and J are TRBV30 and TRBJ2-1, with 14 bases lining up with TRBD2. The CDR3 has 17 amino acids. The V segment lost 3 bases and the J segment 1 base; nucleotides outside the gene matches: 5. Germline assignment: CDR1 GTSNPN and CDR2 SVGIG (reference sequence). The CDR3 region has the DNA TGTGCCTGGAGCGGGACTAGCGGGGGTCGTTCCTACAATGAGCAGTTCTTC. It specifies CAWSGTSGGRSYNEQFF. Supplemented by reference TRBV30 and TRBJ2-1, the full variable domain reads SQTIHQWPATLVQPVGSPLSLECTVEGTSNPNLYWYRQAAGRGLQLLFYSVGIGQISSEVPQNLSASRPQDRQFILSSKKLLLSDSGFYLCAWSGTSGGRSYNEQFFGPGTRLTVL.

This clone was recorded only once. The CDR3 DNA follows: TGCGCCAGCAGCAGGGCCAAAAACATTCAGTACTTC. Translating it yields CASSRAKNIQYF. The rearrangement links TRBV5-1 to TRBJ2-4; D ambiguous. The CDR3 totals 12 residues. Germline lookup yields CDR1 SGHRS and CDR2 YFSETQ. V lost 4 bases and J 1 base, leaving 3 bases between the germline ends.

V usage is TRBV6-5 and J usage is TRBJ2-5; 8 bases are shared with TRBD1. The V segment lost 5 bases and the J segment 5 bases; nucleotides outside the gene matches: 7. Looked up from germline, CDR1 is MNHEY and CDR2 is SVGAGI. The length of the CDR3 is 14 residues. CDR3 amino acids: CASSTRTGWETQYF. The DNA for the CDR3 is TGTGCCAGCAGTACCAGGACAGGGTGGGAGACCCAGTACTTC.

The J gene is TRBJ2-7, the V gene TRBV30; D possibly corresponds to TRBD2 (5 bases). This CDR3 comprises 12 residues. V lost 0 bases to trimming and J lost 4 bases, with 7 bases between them. The V gene's germline CDR1 is GTSNPN and CDR2 SVGIG (reference sequence). The CDR3 bases are TGTGCCTGGAGTGTATCGGGATACGAGCAGTACTTC. This gives the protein CAWSVSGYEQYF.

This rearrangement joins TRBV30 to TRBJ1-2; D possibly corresponds to TRBD1 (6 bases). Per the germline V gene, CDR1 is GTSNPN and CDR2 is SVGIG (reference sequence). This CDR3 spans 12 amino acids. Trimming took 7 bases from V and 3 from J, leaving 12 bases between them. CDR3 sequence (DNA): TGTGCCTCCTCCGGGGGCTACTATGGCTACACCTTC. The encoded protein is CASSGGYYGYTF.

The chain combines TRBV5-1 with TRBJ2-5; a weak D match, TRBD2 (5 bases). The CDR3 is 15 amino acids. The V end was cut by 0 bases, the J end by 5 bases, with 14 bases between. Germline lookup yields CDR1 SGHRS and CDR2 YFSETQ. The CDR3 DNA sequence: TGCGCCAGCAGCTTGGCCGACCACGGGGAGGAGACCCAGTACTTC. This sequence encodes CASSLADHGEETQYF.

This clone showed up just a few times. The chain is built from TRBV14 and TRBJ2-3, with 9 bases identical to TRBD2. Trimming cost V 4 bases and J 1 base; bases outside gene matches: 3. The CDR3 is 15 amino acids. Germline CDR1 is SGHDN and CDR2 is FVKESK. CDR3 bases: TGTGCCAGCAGCCGGGGACTAGCAGGCACAGATACGCAGTATTTT. Protein product: CASSRGLAGTDTQYF.

The CDR3 bases are TGCGCCAGCAGGACGGACAGTCACTCTGGAAACACCATATATTTT. Translating it yields CASRTDSHSGNTIYF. The V and J genes are TRBV5-1 and TRBJ1-3, with D perhaps TRBD1 (6 bases). Germline assignment: CDR1 SGHRS and CDR2 YFSETQ. Trimming pared 5 bases from V and 0 bases from J, leaving 12 bases between. There are 15 residues in the CDR3.